Each of the 30 T cell receptor beta chains below was sequenced from the same sample in a study of T cell responses to AZD1222 COVID-19 vaccine. Method: immunoSEQ multiplex PCR; TCRdb's copy keeps in-frame clones and lacks some. This table holds about 80,000 clones, under 95% found once. The sequencing used peripheral blood, collected 28 days after the second AZD1222 dose. These TCRs come from an adult who received the AZD1222 COVID-19 vaccine.

The chain has TRBV24-1 and TRBJ2-3; D not resolved. Germline assignment: CDR1 KGHDR and CDR2 SFDVKD. This CDR3 is built from 16 residues. The germline V and J ends were trimmed by 0 bases and 2 bases, with 11 bases remaining between them. Here the CDR3 reads CATSDLPGKPTDTQYF. The CDR3 coding sequence is TGTGCCACCAGTGATTTGCCAGGAAAACCCACAGATACGCAGTATTTT.

The chain uses TRBV12-2 and TRBJ2-3; the table's TRBD2 call for D was not verified on the DNA. TRBV12-2 is a pseudogene segment. The CDR3 loop spans 17 amino acids. The CDR3, as DNA: TGTGCAAGTCGCTTACCCTCTAGCGTAGTGAGCACAGATACGCAGTATTTT. Encoded protein: CASRLPSSVVSTDTQYF.

This chain joins TRBV5-1 and TRBJ2-3; D ambiguous. Trimming removed 4 bases from V and 2 bases from J, with 2 bases in between. Germline assignment: CDR1 SGHRS and CDR2 YFSETQ. This CDR3 is 11 amino acids long. The CDR3 sequence: CASSNTDTQYF. DNA of the CDR3: TGCGCCAGCAGCAACACAGATACGCAGTATTTT.

The V call is TRBV3-1 (or the pseudogene TRBV3-2), the J call TRBJ2-2; TRBD1 aligns across 8 bases. The CDR3 spans 15 residues. V shed 6 bases, J shed 0 bases, and the junction held 3 bases outside the gene matches. Germline CDR1 reads LGHDT; CDR2 reads YNNKEL (reference sequence). The CDR3 sequence: CASRPGQANTGELFF. DNA of the CDR3: TGTGCCAGCAGACCGGGACAGGCGAACACCGGGGAGCTGTTTTTT.

The rearrangement links TRBV5-1 to TRBJ2-7; D is perhaps TRBD2 (6 bases). This CDR3 is 16 amino acids long. Trimming took 4 bases from V and 6 from J, leaving 23 bases between them. Per germline, CDR1 SGHRS and CDR2 YFSETQ. In nucleotides, the CDR3 is TGCGCCAGCAGCACCACTAGAGGGCAACTGGGAGGCGAGCAGTACTTC. Protein: CASSTTRGQLGGEQYF.

This rearrangement joins TRBV7-6 to TRBJ2-7; 9 bases line up with TRBD1. This CDR3 comprises 16 residues. The germline gives CDR1 SGHVS, CDR2 FNYEAQ. The J segment lost 5 bases and the V segment lost 5 bases, leaving 13 bases of the junction unmatched. CDR3 nucleotide sequence: TGTGCCAGCAGCCCCCGCCCGGGACAGGGACGAAACGAGCAGTACTTC. Translating it yields CASSPRPGQGRNEQYF.

J is TRBJ2-5 and V is TRBV10-3, with D tentatively TRBD2 (7 bases). The V and J ends lost 9 bases and 4 bases respectively, with 15 bases between them. The CDR3 consists of 13 residues. Germline-derived CDR1 and CDR2 are ENHRY and SYGVKD. CDR3 nucleotides: TGTGCCATAGGGGGGGGACTCTTAGAGACCCAGTACTTC. Its translation is CAIGGGLLETQYF.

A single count supports this clone. This chain links TRBV6-2 or TRBV6-3 with TRBJ2-2; D not certain. The ends were cut back, 5 bases at V and 2 bases at J, with 6 bases in the middle. Germline CDR1 is MNHEY and CDR2 is SVGEGT. The CDR3 is 13 residues long. DNA of the CDR3: TGTGCCAGCAGTACCCCAAACACCGGGGAGCTGTTTTTT. Its protein product is CASSTPNTGELFF.

This chain uses TRBV2 with TRBJ1-5, with 7 positions matching TRBD1. J gave up 7 bases and V 10 bases, and 7 bases lay outside the gene matches. The CDR3 length is 12 residues. Germline V gene sequence: CDR1 SNHLY, CDR2 FYNNEI. The CDR3 protein is CATRQGGQPQHF. CDR3 sequence (DNA): TGTGCCACCCGACAGGGAGGCCAGCCCCAGCATTTT. Based on the CDR3 plus reference TRBV2 and TRBJ1-5, the full variable domain is EPEVTQTPSHQVTQMGQEVILRCVPISNHLYFYWYRQILGQKVEFLVSFYNNEISEKSEIFDDQFSVERPDGSNFTLKIRSTKLEDSAMYFCATRQGGQPQHFGDGTRLSIL.

V is TRBV7-9 and J is TRBJ2-7; unclear D gene. CDR1 is SEHNR and CDR2 is FQNEAQ in the germline V gene (reference sequence). The CDR3 has 12 amino acids. Trimming took off 5 bases at V and 4 bases at J, with 9 bases between the two ends. CDR3: CASSPSGYEQYF. CDR3 nucleotide sequence: TGTGCCAGCAGCCCCTCCGGGTACGAGCAGTACTTC. Together with reference TRBV7-9 and TRBJ2-7, the CDR3 gives the full variable domain: DTGVSQNPRHKITKRGQNVTFRCDPISEHNRLYWYRQTLGQGPEFLTYFQNEAQLEKSRLLSDRFSAERPKGSFSTLEIQRTEQGDSAMYLCASSPSGYEQYFGPGTRLTVT.

This sequence joins TRBV5-5 and TRBJ2-6, with D uncertain. The CDR3 consists of 15 residues. The germline V and J ends were trimmed by 1 base and 1 base, with 6 bases remaining between them. Germline loops: CDR1 SGHKS, CDR2 YYEKEE (reference sequence). The CDR3 DNA sequence: TGTGCCAGCAGCTTGCTGGTTTCTGGGGCCAACGTCCTGACTTTC. It is translated as CASSLLVSGANVLTF.

This clone occurred once. The rearrangement joins TRBV11-2 to TRBJ2-1, with 7 bases matching TRBD2. This CDR3 has 16 residues. V lost 5 bases and J lost 2; bases outside the gene matches: 9. Per germline, CDR1 SGHAT and CDR2 FQNNGV. CDR3 in DNA: TGTGCCAGCAGCCTCATTAGCGGGCCCCCCTACAATGAGCAGTTCTTC. The encoded protein is CASSLISGPPYNEQFF.

The rearrangement links TRBV7-9 to TRBJ2-7; 7 bases fit TRBD2. Trimming at V came to 1 base and at J to 2 bases, leaving 5 bases not matched to a gene. CDR1 and CDR2 (germline): SEHNR, FQNEAQ (reference sequence). The CDR3 length is 15 residues. CDR3 bases: TGTGCCAGCAGCTTAGAACGGGAGGACCCCTACGAGCAGTACTTC. Translation: CASSLEREDPYEQYF.

The J gene is TRBJ2-5, the V gene TRBV18, with 10 bases matching TRBD1. CDR1 KGHSH and CDR2 LQKENI come from the germline V gene. The junction had 6 bases not matched to a gene; V was cut back by 3 bases and J by 2 bases. The CDR3 length is 16 residues. In DNA, the CDR3 is TGTGCCAGCTCACCGCCGACAGGGGGCCGGCAAGAGACCCAGTACTTC. Translating it yields CASSPPTGGRQETQYF.

The chain employs TRBV5-5 and TRBJ2-7; D remains unclear. Per the germline V gene, CDR1 is SGHKS and CDR2 is YYEKEE (reference sequence). With 0 bases removed from V and 2 bases from J, the gap between germline ends came to 6 bases. This CDR3 spans 13 amino acids. DNA for the CDR3: TGTGCCAGCAGCTTGGCCAGTACCTACGAGCAGTACTTC. This translates into CASSLASTYEQYF.

This clone has only one observation. CDR3 loop: CASSLTGPGTGELFF. CDR3 coding DNA: TGTGCCAGCAGCTTAACCGGTCCGGGCACCGGGGAGCTGTTTTTT. V and J are TRBV7-3 and TRBJ2-2, with D hard to call. The CDR3 runs to 15 residues. Trimming removed 0 bases from V and 4 bases from J, with 9 bases in between. CDR1 and CDR2 from the germline V gene are SGHTA and FQGTGA. The variable domain in full, completed from reference TRBV7-3 and TRBJ2-2, reads GAGVSQTPSNKVTEKGKYVELRCDPISGHTALYWYRQSLGQGPEFLIYFQGTGAADDSGLPNDRFFAVRPEGSVSTLKIQRTERGDSAVYLCASSLTGPGTGELFFGEGSRLTVL.

The gene calls are TRBV21-1 and TRBJ2-1. TRBV21-1 counts as a pseudogene. The CDR3 extends over 14 amino acids. Here the CDR3 DNA reads TGTGCCAGCAGCAAACAGGCTAGCAGGGATGAGCAGTTCTTC. Its translation is CASSKQASRDEQFF.

This clone has just a few counts. This chain uses TRBV7-3 with TRBJ1-5; D remains unclear. Per germline, CDR1 SGHTA and CDR2 FQGTGA. The CDR3 runs 10 residues. The CDR3 DNA follows: TGTGCACCCGGAGACCAGCCCCAGCATTTT. This sequence encodes CAPGDQPQHF.

The gene calls are TRBV5-5 and TRBJ2-7; a weak D match, TRBD1 (5 bases). Between the trimmed V and J ends, which lost 2 bases and 5 bases, there was a span of 14 bases. CDR3 length: 14 amino acids. The germline CDR1 and CDR2 sequences are SGHKS and YYEKEE (reference sequence). The CDR3, as DNA: TGTGCCAGCAGCTTAAGGCAGGGTGTCCACGAGCAGTACTTC. Its protein product is CASSLRQGVHEQYF.

This chain uses TRBV2 with TRBJ2-7; D may be TRBD2 (6 bases). V lost 6 bases, J lost 9 bases, and 12 bases lay in between. Germline-derived CDR1 and CDR2 are SNHLY and FYNNEI. The CDR3 runs 11 residues. The CDR3 loop is CASRGGRAQYF. For the CDR3, the DNA is TGTGCCAGCAGGGGAGGTAGGGCGCAGTACTTC. Drawing the rest from reference TRBV2 and TRBJ2-7, the complete variable domain is EPEVTQTPSHQVTQMGQEVILRCVPISNHLYFYWYRQILGQKVEFLVSFYNNEISEKSEIFDDQFSVERPDGSNFTLKIRSTKLEDSAMYFCASRGGRAQYFGPGTRLTVT.

This clone appeared once. The V gene is TRBV30, the J gene TRBJ1-5, with TRBD1 matching over 8 bases. The CDR3 consists of 16 residues. The germline V gene encodes CDR1 GTSNPN and CDR2 SVGIG (reference sequence). The V segment lost 2 bases and the J segment 6 bases; nucleotides outside the gene matches: 12. CDR3: CAWSIKAGGAGQPQHF. For the CDR3, the DNA is TGTGCCTGGAGTATTAAAGCAGGGGGCGCGGGTCAGCCCCAGCATTTT.

The chain couples TRBV7-2 to TRBJ2-1; 8 bases map to TRBD2. The CDR3 runs 16 residues. Germline trimming cut 5 bases from V and 5 bases from J; bases unmatched to any gene: 11. Germline V lookup: CDR1 SGHTA, CDR2 FQGNSA. CDR3 coding DNA: TGTGCCAGCAGCCCGGACGGGAGGGGGACCCACAATGAGCAGTTCTTC. Protein sequence: CASSPDGRGTHNEQFF.

The J gene is TRBJ2-5, the V gene TRBV11-2, with 7 bases lining up with TRBD1. The CDR3 sequence is 15 residues long. V lost 0 bases to trimming and J lost 5 bases; unmatched junction nucleotides: 6. Germline CDR1 reads SGHAT; CDR2 reads FQNNGV. The DNA for the CDR3 is TGTGCCAGCAGCTTAGACAGGGGGACCGTGGAGACCCAGTACTTC. Protein product: CASSLDRGTVETQYF.

This chain connects TRBV6-2 or TRBV6-3 to TRBJ2-7; TRBD2 matches 11 bases. CDR1 is MNHEY and CDR2 is SVGEGT in the germline V gene. V lost 7 bases to trimming and J lost 3 bases; unmatched junction nucleotides: 14. The CDR3 has 17 residues. CDR3 DNA: TGTGCCAGCACCCCGTTTCTAGCGGGAGGAAAAGTCTACGAGCAGTACTTC. This sequence encodes CASTPFLAGGKVYEQYF.

The CDR3 loop is CATSYQRGTYNEQFF. The CDR3 region has the DNA TGTGCCACAAGTTACCAACGCGGGACCTACAATGAGCAGTTCTTC. V and J are TRBV15 and TRBJ2-1, with a possible D match to TRBD2 (6 bases). CDR1 and CDR2 (germline): LNHNV, YYDKDF (reference sequence). This CDR3 region has 15 residues. The ends were cut back, 9 bases at V and 2 bases at J, with 17 bases in the middle.

The rearrangement joins TRBV18 to TRBJ2-7; perhaps TRBD2 as D (7 bases). The CDR3 spans 13 residues. V lost 6 bases and J 6 bases, leaving 15 bases between the germline ends. Looked up from germline, CDR1 is KGHSH and CDR2 is LQKENI. The CDR3 nucleotides are TGTGCCAGCTCCCCCGGGGGGCTATCCGAGCAGTACTTC. This encodes CASSPGGLSEQYF.

This chain connects TRBV25-1 to TRBJ2-1; D unresolved. Germline-derived CDR1 and CDR2 are MGHDK and SYGVNS. The length of the CDR3 is 11 residues. V lost 7 bases and J lost 7, with 8 bases in between. Here the CDR3 DNA reads TGTGCCAGCACAGTCGGGAATGAGCAGTTCTTC. Translating it yields CASTVGNEQFF.

The chain combines TRBV29-1 with TRBJ1-2, with 8 bases that match TRBD1. This CDR3 is 13 amino acids long. Trimming took 8 bases from V and 8 from J; bases not matched to a gene: 13. Germline assignment: CDR1 SQVTM and CDR2 ANQGSEA. The CDR3 coding sequence is TGCAGCATCGGACAGGGAGTTGAGGAAGGCTACACCTTC. This sequence encodes CSIGQGVEEGYTF.

The V and J genes are TRBV9 and TRBJ1-5; 7 positions match TRBD1. This CDR3 has 13 residues. Germline V gives CDR1 SGDLS, CDR2 YYNGEE. The V and J ends lost 4 bases and 6 bases, in that order; junction bases with no gene match: 4. The CDR3 DNA is TGTGCCAGCAGCCCAGGGGGAGCTCAGCCCCAGCATTTT. The encoded protein is CASSPGGAQPQHF.

The gene calls are TRBV3-1 (or the pseudogene TRBV3-2) and TRBJ2-7; 15 nucleotides line up with TRBD2. V lost 3 bases to trimming and J lost 6 bases; unmatched junction nucleotides: 6. The CDR3 is 16 amino acids. Germline-derived CDR1 and CDR2 are LGHDT and YNNKEL (reference sequence). The CDR3 DNA is TGTGCCAGCAGCCACCGGACTAGCGGGAGGGCCTCCGAGCAGTACTTC. Protein product: CASSHRTSGRASEQYF.